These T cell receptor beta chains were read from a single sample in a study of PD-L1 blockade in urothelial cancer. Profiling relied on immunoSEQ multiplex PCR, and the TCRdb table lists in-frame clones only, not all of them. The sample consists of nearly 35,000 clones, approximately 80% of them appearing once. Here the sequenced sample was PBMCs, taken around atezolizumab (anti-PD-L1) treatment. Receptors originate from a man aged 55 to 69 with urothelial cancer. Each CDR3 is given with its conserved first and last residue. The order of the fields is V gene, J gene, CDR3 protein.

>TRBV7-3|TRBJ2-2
CASTFNRVNTGELFF
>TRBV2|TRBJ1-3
CASSERTALWDTIYF
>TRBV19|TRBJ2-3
CASSIARTMADTQYF
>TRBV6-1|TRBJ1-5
CASSEKRQPREPQHF
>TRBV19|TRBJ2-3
CASSIGTGGTDTQYF
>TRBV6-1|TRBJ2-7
CASSERIPSGFYEQYF
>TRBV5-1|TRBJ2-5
CASSPGGALGTQYF
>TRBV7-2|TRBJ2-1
CASSLLAGGSYNEQFF
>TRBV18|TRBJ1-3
CASSLDRGNTIYF
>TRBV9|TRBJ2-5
CASSPFSSGQETQYF
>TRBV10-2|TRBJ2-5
CASSAKETQYF
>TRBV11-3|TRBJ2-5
CASSLTGAETQYF
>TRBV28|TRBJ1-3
CASSLSTGGNTIYF